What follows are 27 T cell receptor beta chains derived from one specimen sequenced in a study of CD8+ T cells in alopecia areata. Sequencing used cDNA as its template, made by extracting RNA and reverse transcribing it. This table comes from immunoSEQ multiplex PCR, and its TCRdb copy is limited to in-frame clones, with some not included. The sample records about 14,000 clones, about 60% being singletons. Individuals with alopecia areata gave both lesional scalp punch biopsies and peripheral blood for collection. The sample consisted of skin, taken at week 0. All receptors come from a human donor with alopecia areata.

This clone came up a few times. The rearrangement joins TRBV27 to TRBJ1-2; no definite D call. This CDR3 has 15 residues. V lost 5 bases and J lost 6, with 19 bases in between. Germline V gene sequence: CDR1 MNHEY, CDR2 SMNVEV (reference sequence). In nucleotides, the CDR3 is TGTGCCAGCAGTCGAGGGATCCTACTTCGCGATGGCTACACCTTC. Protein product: CASSRGILLRDGYTF.

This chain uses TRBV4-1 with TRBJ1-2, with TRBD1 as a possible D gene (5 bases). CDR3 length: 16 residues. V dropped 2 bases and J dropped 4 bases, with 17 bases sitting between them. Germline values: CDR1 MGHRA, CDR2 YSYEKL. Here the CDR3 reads CASSQPGAGTGYGYTF. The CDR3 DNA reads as TGCGCCAGCAGCCAACCCGGGGCAGGTACGGGCTATGGCTACACCTTC.

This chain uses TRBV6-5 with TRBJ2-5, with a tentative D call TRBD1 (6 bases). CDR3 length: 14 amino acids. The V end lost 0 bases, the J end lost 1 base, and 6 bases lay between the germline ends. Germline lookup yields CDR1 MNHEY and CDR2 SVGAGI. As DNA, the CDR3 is TGTGCCAGCAGTTACTCAGGGGGCCAAGAGACCCAGTACTTC. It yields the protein CASSYSGGQETQYF.

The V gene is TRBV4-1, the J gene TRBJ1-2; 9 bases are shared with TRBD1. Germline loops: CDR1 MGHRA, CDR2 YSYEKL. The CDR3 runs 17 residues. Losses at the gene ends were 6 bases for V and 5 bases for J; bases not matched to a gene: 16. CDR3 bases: TGCGCCAGCAGTCTTGGGACAGGGTTTGAAGGACTTTATGGCTACACCTTC. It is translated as CASSLGTGFEGLYGYTF.

The CDR3: CASSQDAVQPQHF. CDR3 bases: TGCGCCAGCAGCCAAGATGCGGTTCAGCCCCAGCATTTT. The V call is TRBV4-1, the J call TRBJ1-5; D not resolved. The length of the CDR3 is 13 residues. V lost 0 bases and J lost 6, with 6 bases in between. Germline V CDR1 and CDR2: MGHRA, YSYEKL.

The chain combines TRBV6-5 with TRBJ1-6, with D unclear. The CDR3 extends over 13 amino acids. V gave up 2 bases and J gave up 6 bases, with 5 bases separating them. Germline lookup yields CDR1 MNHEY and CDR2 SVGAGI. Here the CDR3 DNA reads TGTGCCAGCAGTTACGATCCTAATTCACCCCTCCACTTT. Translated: CASSYDPNSPLHF.

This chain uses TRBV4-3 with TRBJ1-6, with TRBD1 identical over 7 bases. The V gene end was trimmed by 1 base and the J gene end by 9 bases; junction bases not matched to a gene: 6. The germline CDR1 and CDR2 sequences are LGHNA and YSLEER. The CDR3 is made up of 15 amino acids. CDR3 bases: TGCGCCAGCAGCCAAGCAGGGGGTGGCGGTTCACCCCTCCACTTT. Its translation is CASSQAGGGGSPLHF.

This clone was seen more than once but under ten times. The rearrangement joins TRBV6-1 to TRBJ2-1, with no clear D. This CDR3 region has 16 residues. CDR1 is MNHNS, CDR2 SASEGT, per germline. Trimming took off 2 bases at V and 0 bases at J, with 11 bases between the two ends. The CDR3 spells CASSERQARSYNEQFF. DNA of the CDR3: TGTGCCAGCAGTGAAAGGCAGGCCCGCTCCTACAATGAGCAGTTCTTC.

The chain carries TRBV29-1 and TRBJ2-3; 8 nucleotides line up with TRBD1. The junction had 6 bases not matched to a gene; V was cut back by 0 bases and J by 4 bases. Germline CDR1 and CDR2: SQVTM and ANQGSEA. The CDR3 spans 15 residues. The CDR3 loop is CSVEDLQGAADTQYF. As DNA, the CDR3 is TGCAGCGTTGAAGATCTTCAGGGGGCGGCAGATACGCAGTATTTT.

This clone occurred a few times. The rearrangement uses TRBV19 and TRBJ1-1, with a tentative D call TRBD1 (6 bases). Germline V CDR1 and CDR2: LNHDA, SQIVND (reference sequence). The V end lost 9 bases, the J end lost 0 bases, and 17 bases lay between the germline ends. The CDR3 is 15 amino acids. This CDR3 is CASSGPGAMNTEAFF. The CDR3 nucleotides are TGTGCCAGCAGCGGTCCAGGGGCCATGAACACTGAAGCTTTCTTT.

This CDR3 is CAWSGPTYGSGYTF. DNA of the CDR3: TGTGCCTGGAGTGGACCTACTTACGGCAGTGGCTACACCTTC. This chain uses TRBV30 with TRBJ1-2; D remains ambiguous. V was trimmed by 1 base and J by 7 bases, leaving 16 bases between them. Germline V gene data show CDR1 as GTSNPN and CDR2 as SVGIG (reference sequence). The CDR3 contains 14 residues.

The CDR3 protein is CASSLPGFSNTQYF. The CDR3 DNA reads TGTGCCAGCAGTTTACCCGGGTTTTCTAATACGCAGTATTTT. The rearrangement joins TRBV6-6 to TRBJ2-3; D gene uncertain. Per germline, CDR1 MNHNY and CDR2 SVGAGI (reference sequence). CDR3 size: 14 residues. Trimming took off 4 bases at V and 7 bases at J, with 15 bases between the two ends.

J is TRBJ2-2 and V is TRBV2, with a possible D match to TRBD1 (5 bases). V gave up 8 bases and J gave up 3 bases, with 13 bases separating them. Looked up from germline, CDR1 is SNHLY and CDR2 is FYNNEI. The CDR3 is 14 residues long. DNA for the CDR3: TGTGCCAGCCAGGGTCAGCGTTACACCGGGGAGCTGTTTTTT. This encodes CASQGQRYTGELFF.

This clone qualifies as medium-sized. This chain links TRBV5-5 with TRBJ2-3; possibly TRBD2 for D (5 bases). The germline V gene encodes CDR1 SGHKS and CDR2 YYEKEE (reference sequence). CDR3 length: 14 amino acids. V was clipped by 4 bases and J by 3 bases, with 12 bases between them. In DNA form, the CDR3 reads TGTGCCAGCAGCGCAACCGGGGTTACAGATACGCAGTATTTT. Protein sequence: CASSATGVTDTQYF.

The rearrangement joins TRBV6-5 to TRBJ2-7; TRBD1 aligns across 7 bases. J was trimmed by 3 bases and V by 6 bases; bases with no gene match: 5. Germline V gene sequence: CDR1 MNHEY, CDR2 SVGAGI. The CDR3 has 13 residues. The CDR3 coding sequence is TGTGCCAGCAGAAGTCCAGGGGGCTACGAGCAGTACTTC. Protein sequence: CASRSPGGYEQYF.

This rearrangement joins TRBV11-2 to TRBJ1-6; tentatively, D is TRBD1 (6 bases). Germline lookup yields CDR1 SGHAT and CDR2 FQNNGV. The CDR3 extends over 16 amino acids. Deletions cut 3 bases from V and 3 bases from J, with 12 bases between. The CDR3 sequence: CASSLGTQDYNSPLHF. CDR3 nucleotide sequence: TGTGCCAGCAGCTTGGGGACACAGGACTATAATTCACCCCTCCACTTT.

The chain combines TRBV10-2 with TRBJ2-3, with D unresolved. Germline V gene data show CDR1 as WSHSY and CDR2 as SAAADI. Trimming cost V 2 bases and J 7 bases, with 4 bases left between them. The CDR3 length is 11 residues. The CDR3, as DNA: TGCGCCAGCAGTGAGCGGAATACGCAGTATTTT. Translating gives CASSERNTQYF.

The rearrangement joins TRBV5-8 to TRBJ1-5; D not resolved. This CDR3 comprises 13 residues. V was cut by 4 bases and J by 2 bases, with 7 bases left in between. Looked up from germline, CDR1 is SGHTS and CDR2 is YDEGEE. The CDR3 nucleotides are TGTGCCAGCAGCGCCAGTGGCAATCAGCCCCAGCATTTT. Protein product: CASSASGNQPQHF.

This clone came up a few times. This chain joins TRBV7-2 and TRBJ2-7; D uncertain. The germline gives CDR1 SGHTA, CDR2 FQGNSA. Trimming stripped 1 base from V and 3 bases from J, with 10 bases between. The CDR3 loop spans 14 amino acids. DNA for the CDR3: TGTGCCAGCAGCTTAGATGTAGGTGTCTACGAGCAGTACTTC. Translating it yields CASSLDVGVYEQYF.

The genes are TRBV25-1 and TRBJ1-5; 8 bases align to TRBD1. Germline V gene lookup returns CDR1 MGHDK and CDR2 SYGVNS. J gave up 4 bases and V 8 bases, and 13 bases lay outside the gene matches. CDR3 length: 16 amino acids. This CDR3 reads CASPYYLDRGNQPQHF. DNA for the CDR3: TGTGCCAGCCCTTACTATCTCGACAGGGGTAATCAGCCCCAGCATTTT.

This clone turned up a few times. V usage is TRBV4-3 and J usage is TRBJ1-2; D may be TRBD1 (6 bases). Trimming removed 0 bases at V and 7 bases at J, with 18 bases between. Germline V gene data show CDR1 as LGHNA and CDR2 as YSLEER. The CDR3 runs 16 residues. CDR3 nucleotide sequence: TGCGCCAGCAGCCAAGAATATACTAACCAGGGGACTGGCTACACCTTC. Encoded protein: CASSQEYTNQGTGYTF.

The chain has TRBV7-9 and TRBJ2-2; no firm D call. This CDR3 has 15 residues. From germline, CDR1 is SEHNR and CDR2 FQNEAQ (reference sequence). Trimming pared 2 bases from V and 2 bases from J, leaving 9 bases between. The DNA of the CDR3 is TGTGCCAGCAGCTTACTAATAATTAACACCGGGGAGCTGTTTTTT. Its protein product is CASSLLIINTGELFF.

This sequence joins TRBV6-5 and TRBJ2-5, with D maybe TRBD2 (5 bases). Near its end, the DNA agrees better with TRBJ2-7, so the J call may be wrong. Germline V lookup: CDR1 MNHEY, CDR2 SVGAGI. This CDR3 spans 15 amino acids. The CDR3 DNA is TGTGCCAGCAGCCCCGGGGTCTTTAGCTCCTACGAGCAGTACTTC. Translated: CASSPGVFSSYEQYF.

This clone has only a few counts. The CDR3, as DNA: TGTGCCATCAGGGCAACCGCGGACAGTCCTAAGAGGGCCAACGTCCTGACTTTC. Translation: CAIRATADSPKRANVLTF. This chain uses TRBV10-3 with TRBJ2-6, with a possible D match to TRBD1 (6 bases). The germline gives CDR1 ENHRY, CDR2 SYGVKD. The CDR3 has 18 amino acids. V was cut by 6 bases and J by 5 bases, with 23 bases left in between.

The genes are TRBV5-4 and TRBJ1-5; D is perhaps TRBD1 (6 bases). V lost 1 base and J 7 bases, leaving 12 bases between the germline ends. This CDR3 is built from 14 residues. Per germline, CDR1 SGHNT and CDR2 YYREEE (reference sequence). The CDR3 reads CASSLRGAGQPQHF. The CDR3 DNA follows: TGTGCCAGCAGCTTGAGGGGGGCTGGACAGCCCCAGCATTTT.

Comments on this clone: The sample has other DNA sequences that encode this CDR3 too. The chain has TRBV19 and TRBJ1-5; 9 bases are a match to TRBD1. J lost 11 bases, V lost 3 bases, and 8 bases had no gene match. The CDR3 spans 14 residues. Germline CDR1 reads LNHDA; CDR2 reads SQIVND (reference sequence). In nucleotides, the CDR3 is TGTGCCAGTAGTATGGGACAGGGTGGAGCAACCCAGCATTTT. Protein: CASSMGQGGATQHF.

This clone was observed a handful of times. Written as DNA, the CDR3 is TGCGCCAGCAGTCAATCGGAGACAGTGCTAACCTACGAGCAGTACTTC. Translated: CASSQSETVLTYEQYF. The rearrangement uses TRBV23-1 and TRBJ2-7; perhaps TRBD1 as D (5 bases). TRBV23-1 is designated an ORF whose function remains uncertain. There are 16 residues in the CDR3. V was pared by 0 bases and J by 2 bases, with 14 bases between.